The clone carrying this TCR beta chain was seen many times. Germline V gene sequence: CDR1 LGHDT, CDR2 YNNKEL (reference sequence). This CDR3 spans 15 amino acids. The germline V and J ends were trimmed by 0 bases and 4 bases, with 9 bases remaining between them. Specified time point: patch test 2, 6 weeks after DPC sensitization. Documented treatment: therapeutic diphenylcyclopropenone sensitization with weekly scalp DPC. TCRdb fed the RACE reads into MiXCR, producing one record per CDR3 protein. The profile shows some 100,000 distinct CDR3 sequences, 9.3% of them singletons. The data belong to a study of human T cells and chemical hapten exposure. Study summary: After 6 days, upper back 0.01% DPC patch tests were scored.

The input for sequencing was whole blood, taken in connection with sensitization to the hapten diphenylcyclopropenone (DPC). This sequence originates from a woman between 40 and 50 years old with alopecia areata. Some clones in this sample may be carry-over from other donors' samples. This rearrangement joins TRBV3-1 to TRBJ1-4; D ambiguous. The CDR3 loop reads CASSQEFSDNEKLFF. The DNA for the CDR3 is TGTGCCAGCAGCCAAGAGTTCTCAGATAATGAAAAACTGTTTTTT. Looking up the rest from reference TRBV3-1 and TRBJ1-4 gives the full variable domain: DTAVSQTPKYLVTQMGNDKSIKCEQNLGHDTMYWYKQDSKKFLKIMFSYNNKELIINETVPNRFSPKSPDKAHLNLHINSLELGDSAVYFCASSQEFSDNEKLFFGSGTQLSVL.